Below, 15 T cell receptor beta chains from the same sample are listed, as sequenced in a study of CD8 T cells in Susac syndrome. The RNA input was about 0.5 to 1 ug, and it was reverse transcribed with random hexamers. In TCRdb, the immunoSEQ multiplex PCR reads were re-called with MiXCR into one record per CDR3 protein. The data show around 200,000 distinct CDR3 sequences, with approximately 90% seen just once and approximately 0.13% held by the top ten. Material for sequencing was CD8+ T cells from PBMCs. The receptors come from a human donor with multiple sclerosis.

The chain recombines TRBV12-3 or TRBV12-4 with TRBJ2-5, with TRBD2 matching 7 bases. The CDR3 runs to 16 residues. With 5 bases clipped from V and 5 bases from J, the junction kept 14 bases outside the gene matches. DNA of the CDR3: TGTGCCAGCAGTACCGGAAGCGGGGTGTTTGGGGAGACCCAGTACTTC. It encodes CASSTGSGVFGETQYF.

This sequence joins TRBV3-1 and TRBJ2-1; D remains unclear. Germline V gene data show CDR1 as LGHDT and CDR2 as YNNKEL (reference sequence). Trimming left V 0 bases short and J 5 bases short, with 14 bases between. The CDR3 length is 16 residues. The CDR3 coding sequence is TGTGCCAGCAGCCAAGATGTCGGCCAACCCCACAATGAGCAGTTCTTC. It translates to CASSQDVGQPHNEQFF.

The V gene is TRBV15, the J gene TRBJ1-1, with 9 bases aligning to TRBD1. The CDR3 runs 16 residues. With 0 bases clipped from V and 0 bases from J, the junction kept 2 bases outside the gene matches. Germline CDR1 is LNHNV and CDR2 is YYDKDF (reference sequence). CDR3 sequence reads: CATSRDRTGVNTEAFF. Written as DNA, the CDR3 is TGTGCCACCAGCAGAGACCGGACAGGGGTGAACACTGAAGCTTTCTTT.

This clonotype was recorded only once. The V gene is TRBV5-1, the J gene TRBJ2-1; D perhaps matches TRBD2 (6 bases). The CDR3 extends over 16 amino acids. V shed 4 bases and J shed 1 base, with 15 bases lying between them. CDR1 SGHRS and CDR2 YFSETQ come from the germline V gene. The CDR3 sequence is CASSPVVAASYNEQFF. The CDR3 DNA follows: TGCGCCAGCAGCCCTGTAGTAGCGGCTTCCTACAATGAGCAGTTCTTC. The whole variable domain, remainder taken from reference TRBV5-1 and TRBJ2-1, is KAGVTQTPRYLIKTRGQQVTLSCSPISGHRSVSWYQQTPGQGLQFLFEYFSETQRNKGNFPGRFSGRQFSNSRSEMNVSTLELGDSALYLCASSPVVAASYNEQFFGPGTRLTVL.

The rearrangement uses TRBV2 and TRBJ1-1, with D possibly being TRBD1 (6 bases). This CDR3 comprises 13 residues. From germline, CDR1 is SNHLY and CDR2 FYNNEI. V shed 3 bases and J shed 7 bases, with 12 bases lying between them. CDR3 DNA sequence: TGTGCCAGCAGTGACTACGGGGGCCTTGAAGCTTTCTTT. This encodes CASSDYGGLEAFF. Combining the CDR3 with reference TRBV2 and TRBJ1-1 gives the whole variable domain EPEVTQTPSHQVTQMGQEVILRCVPISNHLYFYWYRQILGQKVEFLVSFYNNEISEKSEIFDDQFSVERPDGSNFTLKIRSTKLEDSAMYFCASSDYGGLEAFFGQGTRLTVV.

The rearrangement uses TRBV29-1 and TRBJ2-2, with TRBD1 matching 7 bases. Looked up from germline, CDR1 is SQVTM and CDR2 is ANQGSEA. After removal of 4 bases from V and 6 bases from J, the junction contained 8 bases not matched to a gene. CDR3 length equals 14 residues. This chain's CDR3 is CSVGGGRVAGELFF. The CDR3 bases are TGCAGCGTTGGAGGGGGCAGGGTGGCCGGGGAGCTGTTTTTT.

The sample holds one count of this clonotype. The V call is TRBV2, the J call TRBJ1-3; D unresolved. Germline-derived CDR1 and CDR2 are SNHLY and FYNNEI. Trimming pared 4 bases from V and 0 bases from J, leaving 10 bases between. The CDR3 is 15 amino acids. The CDR3 region is CASSVGGNSGNTIYF. CDR3 bases: TGTGCCAGCAGTGTTGGCGGAAACTCTGGAAACACCATATATTTT. The whole variable domain, filled in from reference TRBV2 and TRBJ1-3, reads EPEVTQTPSHQVTQMGQEVILRCVPISNHLYFYWYRQILGQKVEFLVSFYNNEISEKSEIFDDQFSVERPDGSNFTLKIRSTKLEDSAMYFCASSVGGNSGNTIYFGEGSWLTVV.

This rearrangement joins TRBV11-2 to TRBJ1-1; D might be TRBD1 (5 bases). The V end was cut by 0 bases, the J end by 1 base, with 9 bases between. The CDR3 is made up of 15 amino acids. Looked up from germline, CDR1 is SGHAT and CDR2 is FQNNGV. CDR3 sequence: CASSLEAGGNTEAFF. Here the CDR3 DNA reads TGTGCCAGCAGCTTAGAGGCTGGGGGGAACACTGAAGCTTTCTTT. Full variable domain (remainder filled in from reference TRBV11-2 and TRBJ1-1): EAGVAQSPRYKIIEKRQSVAFWCNPISGHATLYWYQQILGQGPKLLIQFQNNGVVDDSQLPKDRFSAERLKGVDSTLKIQPAKLEDSAVYLCASSLEAGGNTEAFFGQGTRLTVV.

This clonotype came up once. The chain has TRBV9 and TRBJ2-1, with D perhaps matching TRBD2 (5 bases). CDR3 length equals 16 residues. Trimming removed 3 bases at V and 6 bases at J, with 19 bases between. The V gene's germline CDR1 is SGDLS and CDR2 YYNGEE. The CDR3 nucleotides read TGTGCCAGCAGCGCCCGAAGAGGACTGCTCCTCAATGAGCAGTTCTTC. This translates into CASSARRGLLLNEQFF.

The CDR3 bases are TGTGCCAGCAGCCGTCCAACTGGCAATCAGCCCCAGCATTTT. Residues: CASSRPTGNQPQHF. This chain links TRBV7-9 with TRBJ1-5; D not resolved. V lost 5 bases, J lost 2 bases, and 10 bases lay in between. The CDR3 length is 14 residues. Germline V CDR1 and CDR2: SEHNR, FQNEAQ (reference sequence). The variable domain in full, completed from reference TRBV7-9 and TRBJ1-5, reads DTGVSQNPRHKITKRGQNVTFRCDPISEHNRLYWYRQTLGQGPEFLTYFQNEAQLEKSRLLSDRFSAERPKGSFSTLEIQRTEQGDSAMYLCASSRPTGNQPQHFGDGTRLSIL.

The gene calls are TRBV9 and TRBJ2-7, with a possible D match to TRBD2 (6 bases). V gave up 1 base and J gave up 5 bases, with 19 bases separating them. The CDR3 length is 16 residues. Germline loops: CDR1 SGDLS, CDR2 YYNGEE. CDR3 in amino acids: CASSVYGGTGKNEQYF. CDR3 in DNA: TGTGCCAGCAGCGTATACGGCGGGACTGGGAAAAACGAGCAGTACTTC.

The chain links TRBV7-8 to TRBJ2-7; 10 bases match TRBD2. Germline CDR1 reads SGHVS; CDR2 reads FQNEAQ. The CDR3 spans 15 residues. V shed 2 bases and J 4 bases; nucleotides not matched to a gene: 5. This chain's CDR3 is CASSLRASGSYEQYF. CDR3 bases: TGTGCCAGCAGCTTACGGGCTAGCGGGAGTTACGAGCAGTACTTC.

The chain carries TRBV19 and TRBJ1-1; D not certain. Trimming took off 6 bases at V and 1 base at J, with 9 bases between the two ends. The CDR3 totals 13 residues. CDR1 and CDR2 from the germline V gene are LNHDA and SQIVND (reference sequence). The DNA for the CDR3 is TGTGCCAGTAGCCCGACAACGAACACTGAAGCTTTCTTT. It is translated as CASSPTTNTEAFF. Filled out from reference TRBV19 and TRBJ1-1, the complete variable domain reads DGGITQSPKYLFRKEGQNVTLSCEQNLNHDAMYWYRQDPGQGLRLIYYSQIVNDFQKGDIAEGYSVSREKKESFPLTVTSAQKNPTAFYLCASSPTTNTEAFFGQGTRLTVV.

The chain couples TRBV19 to TRBJ2-7; D possibly corresponds to TRBD2 (6 bases). The V gene's germline CDR1 is LNHDA and CDR2 SQIVND (reference sequence). Deletions cut 3 bases from V and 3 bases from J, with 9 bases between. The CDR3 length is 13 residues. The CDR3 spells CASSMGGNYEQYF. The CDR3 nucleotides are TGTGCCAGTAGTATGGGGGGAAACTACGAGCAGTACTTC.

This chain connects TRBV9 to TRBJ2-1, with 7 bases aligning to TRBD2. There are 16 residues in the CDR3. The V segment lost 3 bases and the J segment 6 bases; nucleotides outside the gene matches: 12. Germline CDR1 is SGDLS and CDR2 is YYNGEE. The CDR3 here is CASSAPRTGGGNEQFF. The CDR3 nucleotides read TGTGCCAGCAGCGCCCCTCGGACGGGGGGTGGCAATGAGCAGTTCTTC.